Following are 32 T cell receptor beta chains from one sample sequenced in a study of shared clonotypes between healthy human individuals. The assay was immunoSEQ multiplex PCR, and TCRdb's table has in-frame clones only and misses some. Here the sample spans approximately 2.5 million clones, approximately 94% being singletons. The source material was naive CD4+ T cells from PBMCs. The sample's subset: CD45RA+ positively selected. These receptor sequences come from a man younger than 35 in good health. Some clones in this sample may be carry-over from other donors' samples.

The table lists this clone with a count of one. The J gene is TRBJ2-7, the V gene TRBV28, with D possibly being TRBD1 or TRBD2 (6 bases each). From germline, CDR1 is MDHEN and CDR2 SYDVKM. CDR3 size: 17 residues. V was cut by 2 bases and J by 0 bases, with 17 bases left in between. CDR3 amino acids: CASSLPGASVTSYEQYF. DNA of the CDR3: TGTGCCAGCAGTTTACCGGGGGCTAGCGTGACCTCCTACGAGCAGTACTTC.

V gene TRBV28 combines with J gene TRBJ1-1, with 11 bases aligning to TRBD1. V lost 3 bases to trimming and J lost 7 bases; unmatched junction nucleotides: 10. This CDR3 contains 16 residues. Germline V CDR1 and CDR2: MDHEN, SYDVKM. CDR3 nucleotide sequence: TGTGCCAGCAGTTTCCCAGGACAGGGGGCGCAAGGTGAAGCTTTCTTT. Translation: CASSFPGQGAQGEAFF.

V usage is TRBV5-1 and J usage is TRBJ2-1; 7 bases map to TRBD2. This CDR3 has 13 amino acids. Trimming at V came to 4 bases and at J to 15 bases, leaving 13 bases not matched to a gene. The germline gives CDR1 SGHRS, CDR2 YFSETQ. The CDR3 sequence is CASSASGARLWFF. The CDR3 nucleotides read TGCGCCAGCAGCGCTAGCGGAGCCCGCTTATGGTTCTTC. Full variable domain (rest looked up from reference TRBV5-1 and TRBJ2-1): KAGVTQTPRYLIKTRGQQVTLSCSPISGHRSVSWYQQTPGQGLQFLFEYFSETQRNKGNFPGRFSGRQFSNSRSEMNVSTLELGDSALYLCASSASGARLWFFGPGTRLTVL.

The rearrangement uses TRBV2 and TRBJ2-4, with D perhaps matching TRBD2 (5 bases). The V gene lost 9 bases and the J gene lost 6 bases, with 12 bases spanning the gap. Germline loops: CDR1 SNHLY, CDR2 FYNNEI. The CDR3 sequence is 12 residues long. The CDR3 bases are TGTGCCAGTGACAAGGCGGGAAACATTCAGTACTTC. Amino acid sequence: CASDKAGNIQYF.

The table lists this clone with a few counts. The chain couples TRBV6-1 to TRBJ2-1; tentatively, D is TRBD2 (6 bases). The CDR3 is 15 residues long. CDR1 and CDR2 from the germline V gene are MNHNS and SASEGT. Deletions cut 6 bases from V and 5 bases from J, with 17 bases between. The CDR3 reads CASSQGGSADNEQFF. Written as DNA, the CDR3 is TGTGCCAGCAGCCAGGGAGGATCCGCCGACAATGAGCAGTTCTTC.

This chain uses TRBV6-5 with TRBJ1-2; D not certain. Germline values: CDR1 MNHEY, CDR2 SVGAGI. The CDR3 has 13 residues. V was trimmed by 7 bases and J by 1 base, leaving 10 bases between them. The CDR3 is CASTQALNYGYTF. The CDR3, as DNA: TGTGCCAGCACTCAAGCCCTTAACTATGGCTACACCTTC.

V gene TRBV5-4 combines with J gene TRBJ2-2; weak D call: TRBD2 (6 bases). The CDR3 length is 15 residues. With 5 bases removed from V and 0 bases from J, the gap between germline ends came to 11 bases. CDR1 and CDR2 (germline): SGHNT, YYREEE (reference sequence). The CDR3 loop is CASRPGSSNTGELFF. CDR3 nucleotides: TGTGCCAGCAGGCCCGGGAGCTCGAACACCGGGGAGCTGTTTTTT.

CDR3 region: CASSEEAGQAFF. The CDR3 DNA reads TGTGCCAGCAGTGAAGAGGCAGGGCAAGCTTTCTTT. The V gene is TRBV2, the J gene TRBJ1-1; possible D gene TRBD1, 5 bases. The CDR3 is 12 amino acids. The V end was cut by 1 base, the J end by 9 bases, with 9 bases between. CDR1 and CDR2 from the germline V gene are SNHLY and FYNNEI.

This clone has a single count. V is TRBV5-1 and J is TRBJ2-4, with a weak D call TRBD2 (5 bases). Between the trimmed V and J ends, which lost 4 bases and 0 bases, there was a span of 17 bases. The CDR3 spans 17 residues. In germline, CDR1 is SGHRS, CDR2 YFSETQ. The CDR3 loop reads CASSEAPSGVAKNIQYF. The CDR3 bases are TGCGCCAGCAGCGAGGCTCCTTCCGGGGTAGCCAAAAACATTCAGTACTTC.

The CDR3, as DNA: TGTGCCAGCAGTACGCCCGCAGAGCCCCAAGAGACCCAGTACTTC. Translating gives CASSTPAEPQETQYF. V usage is TRBV28 and J usage is TRBJ2-5; D gene uncertain. CDR1 MDHEN and CDR2 SYDVKM come from the germline V gene. The CDR3 spans 15 residues. Trimming took 5 bases from V and 1 from J, leaving 14 bases between them.

The CDR3, as DNA: TGTGCCAGCAGTTCGTTAGCGGGATTAAGGGTTGAGCAGTTCTTC. It codes for CASSSLAGLRVEQFF. The chain recombines TRBV6-6 with TRBJ2-1; 8 bases map to TRBD2. The junction had 11 bases not matched to a gene; V was cut back by 4 bases and J by 9 bases. Germline V gene data show CDR1 as MNHNY and CDR2 as SVGAGI (reference sequence). CDR3 length: 15 amino acids.

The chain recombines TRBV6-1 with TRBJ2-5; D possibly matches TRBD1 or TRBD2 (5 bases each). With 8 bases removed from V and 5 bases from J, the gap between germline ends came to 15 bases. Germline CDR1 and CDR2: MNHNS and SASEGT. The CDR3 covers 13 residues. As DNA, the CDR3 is TGTGCCAGCGGCCAGGGACCGCGGGAGACCCAGTACTTC. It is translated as CASGQGPRETQYF.

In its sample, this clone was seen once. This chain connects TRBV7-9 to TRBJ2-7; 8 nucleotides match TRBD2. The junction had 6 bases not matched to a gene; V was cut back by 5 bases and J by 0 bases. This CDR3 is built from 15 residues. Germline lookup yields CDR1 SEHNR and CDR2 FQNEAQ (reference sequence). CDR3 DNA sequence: TGTGCCAGCAGCCCCCGGGAGGGGAGCTCCTACGAGCAGTACTTC. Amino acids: CASSPREGSSYEQYF.

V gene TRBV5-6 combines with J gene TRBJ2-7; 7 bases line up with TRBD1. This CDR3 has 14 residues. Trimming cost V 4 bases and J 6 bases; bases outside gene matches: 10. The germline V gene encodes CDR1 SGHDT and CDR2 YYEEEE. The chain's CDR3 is CASSSTGTAGEQYF. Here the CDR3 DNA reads TGTGCCAGCAGCAGCACCGGGACAGCCGGCGAGCAGTACTTC.

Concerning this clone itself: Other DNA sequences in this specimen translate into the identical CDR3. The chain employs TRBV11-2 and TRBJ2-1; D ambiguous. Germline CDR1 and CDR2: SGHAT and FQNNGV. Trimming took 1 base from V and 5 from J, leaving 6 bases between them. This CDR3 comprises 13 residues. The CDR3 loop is CASSLGLDNEQFF. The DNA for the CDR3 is TGTGCCAGCAGCTTAGGTCTTGACAATGAGCAGTTCTTC.

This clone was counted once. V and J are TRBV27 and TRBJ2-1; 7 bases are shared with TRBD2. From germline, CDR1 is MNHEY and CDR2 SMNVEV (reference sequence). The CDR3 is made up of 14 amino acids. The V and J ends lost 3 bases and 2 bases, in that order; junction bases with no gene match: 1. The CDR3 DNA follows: TGTGCCAGCAGTTTCGGGAGGCCCTACAATGAGCAGTTCTTC. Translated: CASSFGRPYNEQFF.

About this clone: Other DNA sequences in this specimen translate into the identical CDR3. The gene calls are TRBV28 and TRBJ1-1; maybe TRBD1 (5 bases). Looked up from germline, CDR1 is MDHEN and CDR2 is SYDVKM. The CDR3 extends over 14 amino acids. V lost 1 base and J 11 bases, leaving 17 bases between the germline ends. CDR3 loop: CASSLSPGILGAFF. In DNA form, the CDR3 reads TGTGCCAGCAGTTTATCACCAGGGATCCTTGGGGCTTTCTTT.

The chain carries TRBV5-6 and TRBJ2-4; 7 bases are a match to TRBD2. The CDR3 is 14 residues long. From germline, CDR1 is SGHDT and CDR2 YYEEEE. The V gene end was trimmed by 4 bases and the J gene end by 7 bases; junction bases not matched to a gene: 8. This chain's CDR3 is CASSRGTTVNIQYF. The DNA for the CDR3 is TGTGCCAGCAGCCGAGGGACTACCGTTAACATTCAGTACTTC. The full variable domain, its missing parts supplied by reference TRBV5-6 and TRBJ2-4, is DAGVTQSPTHLIKTRGQQVTLRCSPKSGHDTVSWYQQALGQGPQFIFQYYEEEERQRGNFPDRFSGHQFPNYSSELNVNALLLGDSALYLCASSRGTTVNIQYFGAGTRLSVL.

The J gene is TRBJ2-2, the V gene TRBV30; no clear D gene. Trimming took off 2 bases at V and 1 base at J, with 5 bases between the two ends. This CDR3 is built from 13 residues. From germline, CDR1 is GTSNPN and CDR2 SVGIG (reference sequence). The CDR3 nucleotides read TGTGCCTGGAGTCGACGGAACACCGGGGAGCTGTTTTTT. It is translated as CAWSRRNTGELFF.

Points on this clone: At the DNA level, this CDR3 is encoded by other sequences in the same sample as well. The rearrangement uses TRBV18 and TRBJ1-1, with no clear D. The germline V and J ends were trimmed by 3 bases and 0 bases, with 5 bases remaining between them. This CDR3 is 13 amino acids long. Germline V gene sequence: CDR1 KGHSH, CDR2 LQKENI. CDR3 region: CASSPQVNTEAFF. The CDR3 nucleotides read TGTGCCAGCTCACCGCAAGTGAACACTGAAGCTTTCTTT.

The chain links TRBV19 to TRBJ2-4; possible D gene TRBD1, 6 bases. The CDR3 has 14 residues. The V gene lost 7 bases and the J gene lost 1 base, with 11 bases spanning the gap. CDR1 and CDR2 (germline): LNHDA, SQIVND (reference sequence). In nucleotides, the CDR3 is TGTGCCAGTAAAGGACAGACGGCCAAAAACATTCAGTACTTC. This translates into CASKGQTAKNIQYF.

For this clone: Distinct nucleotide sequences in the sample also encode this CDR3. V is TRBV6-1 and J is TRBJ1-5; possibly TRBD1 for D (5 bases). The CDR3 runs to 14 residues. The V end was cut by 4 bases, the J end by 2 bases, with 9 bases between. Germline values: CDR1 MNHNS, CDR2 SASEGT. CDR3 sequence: CASSAGGGNQPQHF. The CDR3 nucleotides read TGTGCCAGCAGTGCTGGGGGTGGCAATCAGCCCCAGCATTTT.

Here the CDR3 reads CASSYRAGSSYEQYF. The DNA for the CDR3 is TGTGCCAGCAGTTACCGCGCAGGGAGCTCCTACGAGCAGTACTTC. The chain is built from TRBV6-5 and TRBJ2-7; perhaps D is TRBD1 or TRBD2 (5 bases each). Germline values: CDR1 MNHEY, CDR2 SVGAGI. V was clipped by 2 bases and J by 0 bases, with 11 bases between them. The CDR3 is made up of 15 amino acids.

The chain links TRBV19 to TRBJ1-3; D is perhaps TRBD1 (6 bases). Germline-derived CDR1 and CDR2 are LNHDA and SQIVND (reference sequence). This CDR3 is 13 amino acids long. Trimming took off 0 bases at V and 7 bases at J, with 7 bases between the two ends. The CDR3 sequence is CASSIEDRNTIYF. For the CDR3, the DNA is TGTGCCAGTAGTATAGAAGACAGGAACACCATATATTTT.

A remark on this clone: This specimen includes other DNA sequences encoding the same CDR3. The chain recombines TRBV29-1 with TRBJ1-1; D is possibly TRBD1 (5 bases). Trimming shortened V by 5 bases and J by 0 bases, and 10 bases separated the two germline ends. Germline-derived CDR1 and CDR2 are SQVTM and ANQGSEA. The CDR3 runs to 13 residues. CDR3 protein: CSVSGLMNTEAFF. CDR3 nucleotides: TGCAGCGTTTCGGGACTTATGAACACTGAAGCTTTCTTT.

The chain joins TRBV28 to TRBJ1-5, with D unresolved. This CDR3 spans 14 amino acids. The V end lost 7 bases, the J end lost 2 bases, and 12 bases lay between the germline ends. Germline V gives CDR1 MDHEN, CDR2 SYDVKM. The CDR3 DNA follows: TGTGCCAGCAATAGGGAGTACGGCAATCAGCCCCAGCATTTT. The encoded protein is CASNREYGNQPQHF.

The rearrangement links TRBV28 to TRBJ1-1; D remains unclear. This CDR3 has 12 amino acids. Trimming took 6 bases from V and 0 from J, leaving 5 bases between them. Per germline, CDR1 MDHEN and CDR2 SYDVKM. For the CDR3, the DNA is TGTGCCAGCAGGCAGATGAACACTGAAGCTTTCTTT. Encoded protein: CASRQMNTEAFF.

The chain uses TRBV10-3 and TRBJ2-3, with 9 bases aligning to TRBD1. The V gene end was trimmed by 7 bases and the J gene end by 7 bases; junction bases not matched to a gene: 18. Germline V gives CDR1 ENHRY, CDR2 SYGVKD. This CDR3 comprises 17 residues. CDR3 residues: CAITAGMATGGGYTQYF. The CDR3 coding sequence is TGTGCCATCACCGCCGGTATGGCTACAGGGGGCGGGTATACGCAGTATTTT.

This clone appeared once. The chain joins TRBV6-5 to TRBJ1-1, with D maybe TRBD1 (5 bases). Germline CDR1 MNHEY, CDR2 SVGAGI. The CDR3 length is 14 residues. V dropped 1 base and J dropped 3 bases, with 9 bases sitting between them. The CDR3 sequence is CASSYFPGDTEAFF. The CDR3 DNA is TGTGCCAGCAGTTACTTTCCGGGGGACACTGAAGCTTTCTTT.

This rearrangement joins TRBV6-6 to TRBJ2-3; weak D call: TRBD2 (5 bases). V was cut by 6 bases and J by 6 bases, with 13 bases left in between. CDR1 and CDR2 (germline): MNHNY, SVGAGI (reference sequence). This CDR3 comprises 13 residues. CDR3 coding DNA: TGTGCCAGCAGGCCCACCGGGGTGGATACGCAGTATTTT. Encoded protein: CASRPTGVDTQYF.

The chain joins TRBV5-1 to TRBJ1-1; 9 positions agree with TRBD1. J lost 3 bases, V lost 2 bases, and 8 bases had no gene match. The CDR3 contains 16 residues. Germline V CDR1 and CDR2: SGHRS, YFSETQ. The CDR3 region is CASSFPRTGADTEAFF. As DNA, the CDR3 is TGCGCCAGCAGCTTTCCCCGGACAGGGGCGGACACTGAAGCTTTCTTT.

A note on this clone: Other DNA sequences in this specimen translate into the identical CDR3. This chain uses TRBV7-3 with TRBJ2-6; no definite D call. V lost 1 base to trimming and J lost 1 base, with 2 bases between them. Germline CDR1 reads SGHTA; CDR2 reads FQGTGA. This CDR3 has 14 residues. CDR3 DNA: TGTGCCAGCAGCTTAAGGTCTGGGGCCAACGTCCTGACTTTC. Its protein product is CASSLRSGANVLTF. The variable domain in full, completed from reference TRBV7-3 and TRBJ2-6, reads GAGVSQTPSNKVTEKGKYVELRCDPISGHTALYWYRQSLGQGPEFLIYFQGTGAADDSGLPNDRFFAVRPEGSVSTLKIQRTERGDSAVYLCASSLRSGANVLTFGAGSRLTVL.